A single sample gave rise to the 30 T cell receptor beta chains below, sequenced in a study of T cells in Graves' hyperthyroidism and ophthalmopathy. Amplification targeted TCR beta CDR3 regions from RNA transcripts. The primer set for the first-round RT-PCR of the TCR CDR3 was HTBI. TCRdb analysed the multiplex PCR reads with MiXCR anew, one entry per CDR3 protein. The profile shows 500,000 to 600,000 distinct CDR3 sequences, just over 45% of them singletons. Sequencing used peripheral blood or thyroid tissue (not recorded which). The receptors shown here come from an adult woman with Graves' disease, either hyperthyroidism or ophthalmopathy (not recorded which).

This clonotype appeared a few times. V gene TRBV6-2 or TRBV6-3 combines with J gene TRBJ2-7, with no clear D. CDR3 size: 13 residues. V lost 6 bases to trimming and J lost 2 bases, with 11 bases between them. Germline V lookup: CDR1 MNHEY, CDR2 SVGEGT. The CDR3 coding sequence is TGTGCCAGCAGCTCCCTTAACGCCTACGAGCAGTACTTC. Translation: CASSSLNAYEQYF.

This clonotype was recorded at least ten times. The rearrangement uses TRBV14 and TRBJ1-5; no definite D call. CDR1 and CDR2 (germline): SGHDN, FVKESK. The CDR3 runs to 17 residues. The V end was cut by 0 bases, the J end by 0 bases, with 12 bases between. The CDR3, as DNA: TGTGCCAGCAGCCAAGATAATACGGGCTATAGCAATCAGCCCCAGCATTTT. This encodes CASSQDNTGYSNQPQHF.

This sequence joins TRBV10-3 and TRBJ2-7, with no clear D. This CDR3 has 13 residues. The V gene's germline CDR1 is ENHRY and CDR2 SYGVKD. V lost 4 bases and J lost 3, with 10 bases in between. DNA for the CDR3: TGTGCCATCAGTGTTGGACCGGGCTACGAGCAGTACTTC. Translation gives CAISVGPGYEQYF.

The CDR3: CATSRPQGGKETQYF. The CDR3 DNA follows: TGTGCCACCAGCAGACCCCAAGGGGGCAAGGAGACCCAGTACTTC. J is TRBJ2-5 and V is TRBV15; 7 bases agree with TRBD1. Germline CDR1 reads LNHNV; CDR2 reads YYDKDF (reference sequence). V lost 2 bases to trimming and J lost 5 bases; unmatched junction nucleotides: 8. This CDR3 has 15 residues.

This clonotype was counted at least ten times. This chain uses TRBV27 with TRBJ2-5, with 11 bases that match TRBD2. J gave up 5 bases and V 8 bases, and 7 bases lay outside the gene matches. This CDR3 has 14 amino acids. Germline CDR1 is MNHEY and CDR2 is SMNVEV (reference sequence). CDR3 sequence: CASWELAGGETQYF. CDR3 in DNA: TGTGCCAGCTGGGAATTAGCGGGAGGGGAGACCCAGTACTTC.

J is TRBJ2-7 and V is TRBV27; D is perhaps TRBD2 (7 bases). CDR1 and CDR2 (germline): MNHEY, SMNVEV (reference sequence). The V end lost 7 bases, the J end lost 0 bases, and 16 bases lay between the germline ends. This CDR3 has 15 residues. CDR3 protein: CASTPHRDYSYEQYF. DNA for the CDR3: TGTGCCAGCACCCCCCACAGGGACTACTCCTACGAGCAGTACTTC.

In the case of this clonotype: A much larger clonotype is one base distant, so this may be a read error. V usage is TRBV9 and J usage is TRBJ2-5; D ambiguous. Per germline, CDR1 SGDLS and CDR2 YYNGEE. CDR3 length equals 15 residues. The ends were cut back, 4 bases at V and 4 bases at J, with 17 bases in the middle. CDR3 loop: CASSSRWLNPETQYF. The CDR3 region has the DNA TGTGCCAGCAGCTCTCGGTGGCTCAACCCAGAGACCCAGTACTTC. Combining the CDR3 with reference TRBV9 and TRBJ2-5 gives the whole variable domain DSGVTQTPKHLITATGQRVTLRCSPRSGDLSVYWYQQSLDQGLQFLIQYYNGEERAKGNILERFSAQQFPDLHSELNLSSLELGDSALYFCASSSRWLNPETQYFGPGTRLLVL.

This rearrangement joins TRBV7-2 to TRBJ2-7; D not resolved. The CDR3 has 17 residues. CDR1 is SGHTA and CDR2 is FQGNSA in the germline V gene. V was trimmed by 0 bases and J by 0 bases, leaving 15 bases between them. CDR3 nucleotides: TGTGCCAGCAGCTTAGCGCTTTCCGGAGCTAGCTCCTACGAGCAGTACTTC. This sequence encodes CASSLALSGASSYEQYF.

As to this clonotype: One junction end disagrees with the germline gene, perhaps due to a read error. This rearrangement joins TRBV5-1 to TRBJ2-2; TRBD1 might be the D (7 bases). The germline V gene encodes CDR1 SGHRS and CDR2 YFSETQ. The CDR3 consists of 15 residues. CDR3 in DNA: TGCGCCAGCAACCTAGACAGGGTGAACACCGGGGGGCTGTTTTTT. It codes for CASNLDRVNTGGLFF.

This clonotype was counted ten times or more. The V gene is TRBV7-8, the J gene TRBJ2-7; 7 positions match TRBD2. V shed 0 bases and J 3 bases; nucleotides not matched to a gene: 11. This CDR3 spans 17 amino acids. The V gene's germline CDR1 is SGHVS and CDR2 FQNEAQ. CDR3 loop: CASSLAESREMHYEQYF. Written as DNA, the CDR3 is TGTGCCAGCAGCTTAGCCGAGTCGCGGGAGATGCACTACGAGCAGTACTTC.

The V gene is TRBV19, the J gene TRBJ1-4, with 8 bases matching TRBD1. This CDR3 has 14 amino acids. The J segment lost 7 bases and the V segment lost 3 bases, leaving 4 bases of the junction unmatched. Per the germline V gene, CDR1 is LNHDA and CDR2 is SQIVND (reference sequence). The CDR3 sequence is CASSIRDRGEKLFF. CDR3 in DNA: TGTGCCAGTAGTATCCGTGACAGGGGTGAAAAACTGTTTTTT.

A few counts support this clonotype. This chain connects TRBV25-1 to TRBJ1-1; possibly TRBD1 for D (6 bases). Germline loops: CDR1 MGHDK, CDR2 SYGVNS. There are 13 residues in the CDR3. The ends were cut back, 4 bases at V and 5 bases at J, with 11 bases in the middle. CDR3 bases: TGTGCCAGCAGTGTGGGGGGCCGTACTGAAGCTTTCTTT. This codes for CASSVGGRTEAFF. Based on the CDR3 plus reference TRBV25-1 and TRBJ1-1, the full variable domain is EADIYQTPRYLVIGTGKKITLECSQTMGHDKMYWYQQDPGMELHLIHYSYGVNSTEKGDLSSESTVSRIRTEHFPLTLESARPSHTSQYLCASSVGGRTEAFFGQGTRLTVV.

The chain couples TRBV20-1 to TRBJ1-5; TRBD1 matches at 8 bases. Germline values: CDR1 DFQATT, CDR2 SNEGSKA (reference sequence). V was clipped by 1 base and J by 0 bases; unmatched bases: 5. The CDR3 is 16 residues long. The CDR3 nucleotides are TGCAGTGCTAGAGCCGGGACAGGAAATAGCAATCAGCCCCAGCATTTT. Residues: CSARAGTGNSNQPQHF.

This clonotype was counted ten times or more. This chain uses TRBV27 with TRBJ1-2; D remains unclear. This CDR3 spans 16 amino acids. Trimming took 4 bases from V and 2 from J, leaving 17 bases between them. From germline, CDR1 is MNHEY and CDR2 SMNVEV (reference sequence). This CDR3 is CASSSRPRPKNYGYTF. CDR3 sequence (DNA): TGTGCCAGCAGTTCCCGACCCCGTCCGAAAAACTATGGCTACACCTTC.

The J gene is TRBJ1-2, the V gene TRBV29-1, with D perhaps matching TRBD1 (5 bases). Germline CDR1 is SQVTM and CDR2 is ANQGSEA. Trimming left V 8 bases short and J 8 bases short, with 18 bases between. CDR3 size: 12 residues. CDR3 sequence reads: CSSPGDSGGYTF. The CDR3 DNA reads as TGCAGCTCGCCGGGGGATAGTGGGGGCTACACCTTC.

This clonotype has ten or more counts. V is TRBV7-9 and J is TRBJ2-5; maybe TRBD1 (5 bases). CDR3 size: 14 residues. The germline V and J ends were trimmed by 5 bases and 2 bases, with 12 bases remaining between them. In germline, CDR1 is SEHNR, CDR2 FQNEAQ (reference sequence). Here the CDR3 reads CASSTRQLQETQYF. The DNA of the CDR3 is TGTGCCAGCAGCACTCGACAGCTACAAGAGACCCAGTACTTC.

V usage is TRBV27 and J usage is TRBJ2-7; 10 bases map to TRBD2. CDR3 length equals 15 residues. Germline V gives CDR1 MNHEY, CDR2 SMNVEV (reference sequence). After removal of 6 bases from V and 5 bases from J, the junction contained 10 bases not matched to a gene. The CDR3 reads CASSLQAGGPHEQYF. Written as DNA, the CDR3 is TGTGCCAGCAGCTTACAAGCGGGAGGGCCCCACGAGCAGTACTTC.

This clonotype has just a few counts. This chain connects TRBV10-3 to TRBJ1-5, with 7 positions matching TRBD1. The CDR3 consists of 13 residues. Germline lookup yields CDR1 ENHRY and CDR2 SYGVKD. The trim removed 6 bases at V and 5 bases at J, leaving 4 bases unmatched. The CDR3 DNA sequence: TGTGCCATCAGAGGGGACAGTCATCAGCCCCAGCATTTT. This sequence encodes CAIRGDSHQPQHF.

CDR3: CASSLSGGKIGYTF. The CDR3 bases are TGTGCCAGCAGCTTGTCCGGGGGGAAGATTGGCTACACCTTC. The gene calls are TRBV5-6 and TRBJ1-2; D is perhaps TRBD1 (5 bases). The CDR3 has 14 residues. CDR1 and CDR2 from the germline V gene are SGHDT and YYEEEE. V gave up 1 base and J gave up 7 bases, with 14 bases separating them.

Points on this clonotype: A much larger clone differs from this one at a single base, so this may be a read error. CDR3 DNA: TGCAGCGTTTTAGGTCTACTGGGGACCGGGGAGCTGTTTTTT. It yields the protein CSVLGLLGTGELFF. This chain links TRBV29-1 with TRBJ2-2, with unresolved D. Trimming removed 5 bases at V and 5 bases at J, with 15 bases between. From germline, CDR1 is SQVTM and CDR2 ANQGSEA. CDR3 length equals 14 residues.

This clonotype has a handful of counts. This sequence joins TRBV20-1 and TRBJ1-5; D may be TRBD1 (5 bases). Germline V lookup: CDR1 DFQATT, CDR2 SNEGSKA (reference sequence). The CDR3 spans 13 residues. Deletions cut 1 base from V and 8 bases from J, with 12 bases between. CDR3 protein: CSARGGGSEPQHF. Here the CDR3 DNA reads TGCAGTGCTAGAGGTGGGGGTAGTGAGCCCCAGCATTTT.

This clonotype has ten or more counts. The V and J genes are TRBV6-9 and TRBJ1-5; D unresolved. Trimming shortened V by 5 bases and J by 2 bases, and 13 bases separated the two germline ends. The CDR3 spans 15 residues. From germline, CDR1 is MNHGY and CDR2 SVAAGI. The CDR3 DNA follows: TGTGCCAGCAGTCAGCTGCGTGGTGGCAATCAGCCCCAGCATTTT. Translating it yields CASSQLRGGNQPQHF.

DNA for the CDR3: TGTGCCTCGAAGGGGGGACCATACATTGATGAGCAGTTCTTC. It translates to CASKGGPYIDEQFF. The chain links TRBV19 to TRBJ2-1; D may match TRBD1 or TRBD2 (6 bases each). The CDR3 covers 14 residues. V lost 11 bases and J 8 bases, leaving 22 bases between the germline ends. The germline V gene has CDR1 LNHDA and CDR2 SQIVND (reference sequence).

This clonotype was seen a few times. This sequence joins TRBV2 and TRBJ1-2, with D hard to call. The CDR3 totals 10 residues. V shed 6 bases and J shed 6 bases, with 5 bases lying between them. Germline V gene data show CDR1 as SNHLY and CDR2 as FYNNEI. The DNA of the CDR3 is TGTGCCAGCAGGCGGAATGGCTACACCTTC. Translating gives CASRRNGYTF. The variable domain in full, with the rest retrieved from reference TRBV2 and TRBJ1-2, is EPEVTQTPSHQVTQMGQEVILRCVPISNHLYFYWYRQILGQKVEFLVSFYNNEISEKSEIFDDQFSVERPDGSNFTLKIRSTKLEDSAMYFCASRRNGYTFGSGTRLTVV.

This clonotype showed up many times. This rearrangement joins TRBV4-2 to TRBJ2-5, with D perhaps matching TRBD2 (5 bases). Germline lookup yields CDR1 LGHNA and CDR2 YNFKEQ. Trimming cost V 1 base and J 5 bases, with 20 bases left between them. CDR3 length: 17 amino acids. CDR3 in DNA: TGTGCCAGCAGCCAAGTATGGCGGACCTCCTCGGGGGAGACCCAGTACTTC. Translating it yields CASSQVWRTSSGETQYF.

The CDR3 sequence: CATLGGLASSTGELFF. The CDR3 DNA reads TGTGCCACCTTGGGGGGACTAGCGTCCTCAACCGGGGAGCTGTTTTTT. V usage is TRBV10-3 and J usage is TRBJ2-2; TRBD2 agrees at 10 bases. The CDR3 spans 16 residues. Germline CDR1 reads ENHRY; CDR2 reads SYGVKD. J was trimmed by 5 bases and V by 10 bases; bases with no gene match: 13.

This clonotype showed up many times. V is TRBV30 and J is TRBJ1-1; D ambiguous. Trimming cost V 5 bases and J 7 bases, with 8 bases left between them. The CDR3 loop spans 10 amino acids. The germline CDR1 and CDR2 sequences are GTSNPN and SVGIG (reference sequence). CDR3 residues: CAWGYSEAFF. The CDR3 DNA is TGTGCCTGGGGGTACAGTGAAGCTTTCTTT.

The rearrangement links TRBV10-3 to TRBJ1-1; 7 nucleotides align to TRBD1. Losses at the gene ends were 5 bases for V and 0 bases for J; bases not matched to a gene: 6. The CDR3 totals 15 residues. Germline lookup yields CDR1 ENHRY and CDR2 SYGVKD. In DNA form, the CDR3 reads TGTGCCATCAGTACCGGGACAGCAATGAACACTGAAGCTTTCTTT. Translating gives CAISTGTAMNTEAFF.

The rearrangement links TRBV12-3 or TRBV12-4 to TRBJ2-5, with TRBD1 matching over 12 bases. V lost 3 bases to trimming and J lost 5 bases; unmatched junction nucleotides: 7. CDR3 size: 16 residues. The chain's CDR3 is CASSFPGQGAGETQYF. DNA for the CDR3: TGTGCCAGCAGTTTTCCGGGACAGGGGGCAGGGGAGACCCAGTACTTC.

This chain links TRBV9 with TRBJ1-6; D is undetermined. Germline lookup yields CDR1 SGDLS and CDR2 YYNGEE. V gave up 7 bases and J gave up 8 bases, with 10 bases separating them. The CDR3 runs to 12 residues. CDR3 DNA sequence: TGTGCCAGCCCAGATGGGGATTCACCCCTCCACTTT. Protein: CASPDGDSPLHF. Full variable domain (rest looked up from reference TRBV9 and TRBJ1-6): DSGVTQTPKHLITATGQRVTLRCSPRSGDLSVYWYQQSLDQGLQFLIQYYNGEERAKGNILERFSAQQFPDLHSELNLSSLELGDSALYFCASPDGDSPLHFGNGTRLTVT.